One and the same sample provided the 3 T cell receptor beta chains below, sequenced in a study of OX40 agonist ivuxolimab in advanced cancers. Here immunoSEQ multiplex PCR was the method, and the copy in TCRdb shows in-frame clones only, minus some. The table has about 75,000 clones, around 86% seen once. Sequencing was performed on CD4+ or CD8+ T cells sorted from blood, taken in a trial of the OX40 agonist ivuxolimab. The receptors derive from an adult with an advanced solid tumor such as melanoma, head and neck, liver or kidney cancer.

The V call is TRBV5-1, the J call TRBJ2-7; 8 bases map to TRBD1. Germline CDR1 and CDR2: SGHRS and YFSETQ. The length of the CDR3 is 17 residues. With V trimmed by 0 bases and J by 5 bases, 13 bases remained unmatched. In DNA, the CDR3 is TGCGCCAGCAGCTTGGGACTGGACAGGGCATTTCCCCACGAGCAGTACTTC. The encoded protein is CASSLGLDRAFPHEQYF. The whole variable domain, remainder taken from reference TRBV5-1 and TRBJ2-7, is KAGVTQTPRYLIKTRGQQVTLSCSPISGHRSVSWYQQTPGQGLQFLFEYFSETQRNKGNFPGRFSGRQFSNSRSEMNVSTLELGDSALYLCASSLGLDRAFPHEQYFGPGTRLTVT.

The CDR3 nucleotides are TGTGCCAGCAGCGCGGGGGGTGGCTATGGCTACACCTTC. Protein: CASSAGGGYGYTF. V and J are TRBV9 and TRBJ1-2, with D perhaps matching TRBD1 (5 bases). Trimming removed 3 bases at V and 4 bases at J, with 10 bases between. Germline CDR1 is SGDLS and CDR2 is YYNGEE. The CDR3 extends over 13 amino acids.

V gene TRBV6-6 combines with J gene TRBJ2-7; 11 bases are shared with TRBD2. Germline CDR1 reads MNHNY; CDR2 reads SVGAGI (reference sequence). The CDR3 spans 14 residues. The V segment lost 6 bases and the J segment 4 bases; nucleotides outside the gene matches: 5. This CDR3 reads CASRRLAGWYEQYF. As DNA, the CDR3 is TGTGCCAGCAGGCGACTAGCGGGGTGGTACGAGCAGTACTTC.